This T cell receptor beta chain is drawn from a study of blood T cell repertoires in COVID-19. Background on the study: Material from acute and convalescent COVID-19 was sourced from the United States, Italy and Spain. The cDNA or gDNA used as material had been derived from T cells, B-cell-depleted T cells, or PBMCs.

Germline V gene sequence: CDR1 SGHRS, CDR2 YFSETQ. The CDR3 spans 15 residues. V lost 2 bases, J lost 3 bases, and 14 bases lay in between. Methods used by the authors: Estimation of nucleated cell counts relied on the amplification of reference gene primers. Some clones are missing from TCRdb's copy, which holds only in-frame ones; the method was immunoSEQ multiplex PCR. V, J and clone size are those of that table, while D and trimming were read from the DNA. Altogether tens of thousands of clones are present, 84% being singletons, with the ten largest covering around 13%. This TCR came from a human donor in a cohort sampled during active COVID-19. Sequencing was performed on peripheral blood. The chain couples TRBV5-1 to TRBJ1-2, with D possibly being TRBD1 (6 bases). This CDR3 reads CASSLVAGAYYGYTF. The CDR3, as DNA: TGCGCCAGCAGCTTAGTTGCAGGGGCTTACTATGGCTACACCTTC.